A single sample gave rise to the 21 T cell receptor beta chains below, sequenced in a study of T cell responses to AZD1222 COVID-19 vaccine. The table came from immunoSEQ multiplex PCR; TCRdb's copy has only in-frame clones and leaves some out. Altogether 200,000 to 250,000 clones are present, roughly 94% being singletons, with the ten largest covering around 1.8%. The sample was peripheral blood, taken 28 days after the second dose of the MenACWY control vaccine. The receptor source for this set is an adult who received the MenACWY meningococcal vaccine as a control.

The chain combines TRBV24-1 with TRBJ1-4; D ambiguous. The V gene's germline CDR1 is KGHDR and CDR2 SFDVKD. The V end was cut by 9 bases, the J end by 3 bases, with 7 bases between. CDR3 length equals 12 residues. The CDR3 protein is CATERSNEKLFF. CDR3 sequence (DNA): TGTGCCACCGAGCGTTCTAATGAAAAACTGTTTTTT.

Points on this clone: In the same sample, other DNA sequences code for this CDR3. The chain has TRBV9 and TRBJ2-3, with D uncertain. CDR3 size: 11 residues. CDR1 is SGDLS, CDR2 YYNGEE, per germline. Trimming cost V 2 bases and J 4 bases, with 2 bases left between them. The DNA of the CDR3 is TGTGCCAGCAGCGTGGCAGATACGCAGTATTTT. Its protein is CASSVADTQYF.

The chain employs TRBV30 and TRBJ1-4; no definite D call. This CDR3 is built from 14 residues. V lost 3 bases, J lost 5 bases, and 13 bases lay in between. Germline lookup yields CDR1 GTSNPN and CDR2 SVGIG (reference sequence). The CDR3 nucleotides read TGTGCCTGGAGGGCGAGTATGATAAATGAAAAACTGTTTTTT. Translating gives CAWRASMINEKLFF.

CDR3 coding DNA: TGTGCCAGCAGGCTTATGAACACTGAAGCTTTCTTT. It specifies CASRLMNTEAFF. The chain is built from TRBV28 and TRBJ1-1; D uncertain. CDR1 and CDR2 (germline): MDHEN, SYDVKM. This CDR3 has 12 residues. V was cut by 6 bases and J by 0 bases, with 5 bases left in between.

This chain uses TRBV27 with TRBJ2-3; 9 bases are a match to TRBD2. Germline V gene sequence: CDR1 MNHEY, CDR2 SMNVEV (reference sequence). The CDR3 runs to 16 residues. Germline trimming cut 2 bases from V and 4 bases from J; bases unmatched to any gene: 7. The chain's CDR3 is CASSLEAGGSPDTQYF. The CDR3 nucleotides read TGTGCCAGCAGTTTAGAGGCGGGAGGGTCCCCAGATACGCAGTATTTT.

This sequence joins TRBV12-3 or TRBV12-4 and TRBJ1-2; TRBD1 might be the D (5 bases). The CDR3 loop spans 12 amino acids. Between the trimmed V and J ends, which lost 8 bases and 2 bases, there was a span of 9 bases. CDR3 amino acids: CASHRQNYGYTF. CDR3 nucleotides: TGTGCCAGCCATAGACAGAACTATGGCTACACCTTC.

The chain has TRBV21-1 and TRBJ1-1; TRBD1, the table's D call, lacks a check against the DNA. TRBV21-1 is a known pseudogene. The CDR3 contains 13 residues. CDR3 protein: CASSDRGDTEAFF. CDR3 in DNA: TGTGCCAGCAGCGACAGGGGTGACACTGAAGCTTTCTTT.

The genes are TRBV28 and TRBJ1-5, with 9 positions matching TRBD1. CDR1 and CDR2 from the germline V gene are MDHEN and SYDVKM. Germline trimming cut 6 bases from V and 7 bases from J; bases unmatched to any gene: 10. The length of the CDR3 is 15 residues. The CDR3 coding sequence is TGTGCCAGCAGCCTCCAGACAGGGGGAGGGCAGCCCCAGCATTTT. This codes for CASSLQTGGGQPQHF. Full variable domain (remainder filled in from reference TRBV28 and TRBJ1-5): DVKVTQSSRYLVKRTGEKVFLECVQDMDHENMFWYRQDPGLGLRLIYFSYDVKMKEKGDIPEGYSVSREKKERFSLILESASTNQTSMYLCASSLQTGGGQPQHFGDGTRLSIL.

This clone showed up just once. The V and J genes are TRBV28 and TRBJ1-2, with D perhaps TRBD1 (5 bases). The CDR3 contains 15 residues. Germline assignment: CDR1 MDHEN and CDR2 SYDVKM. Trimming pared 1 base from V and 4 bases from J, leaving 13 bases between. The CDR3 DNA is TGTGCCAGCAGTTTATCTTTCGGGGCGCGCTATGGCTACACCTTC. It encodes CASSLSFGARYGYTF.

The V and J genes are TRBV11-2 and TRBJ2-1; 13 nucleotides agree with TRBD2. The CDR3 is 15 amino acids. Germline-derived CDR1 and CDR2 are SGHAT and FQNNGV. Trimming took 5 bases from V and 10 from J; bases not matched to a gene: 8. The CDR3 sequence: CASSPTRTSGGEQFF. In nucleotides, the CDR3 is TGTGCCAGCAGCCCGACGCGGACTAGCGGGGGCGAGCAGTTCTTC.

The chain employs TRBV9 and TRBJ2-2; D is ambiguous. Trimming cost V 5 bases and J 5 bases, with 10 bases left between them. CDR1 SGDLS and CDR2 YYNGEE come from the germline V gene. This CDR3 comprises 13 residues. The CDR3 loop reads CASSLEGTGELFF. The CDR3 DNA sequence: TGTGCCAGCAGTTTAGAAGGGACCGGGGAGCTGTTTTTT.

V gene TRBV7-7 combines with J gene TRBJ2-5; D possibly matches TRBD1 or TRBD2 (5 bases each). The CDR3 loop spans 13 amino acids. V lost 4 bases to trimming and J lost 5 bases, with 11 bases between them. Germline V CDR1 and CDR2: SSHAT, FNYEAQ (reference sequence). This chain's CDR3 is CASSYPGLETQYF. For the CDR3, the DNA is TGTGCCAGCAGCTACCCGGGGCTGGAGACCCAGTACTTC.

The chain recombines TRBV6-5 with TRBJ2-3; D remains unclear. Trimming stripped 9 bases from V and 1 base from J, with 8 bases between. Germline CDR1 MNHEY, CDR2 SVGAGI. This CDR3 comprises 12 residues. CDR3 nucleotides: TGTGCCAGTCAGAAGGGCACAGATACGCAGTATTTT. Its translation: CASQKGTDTQYF.

The chain links TRBV30 to TRBJ2-1; maybe TRBD2 (7 bases). V lost 2 bases to trimming and J lost 1 base, with 12 bases between them. Germline-derived CDR1 and CDR2 are GTSNPN and SVGIG (reference sequence). This CDR3 contains 15 residues. The DNA of the CDR3 is TGTGCCTGGAGTTTGGCGGGGGCATCCTACAATGAGCAGTTCTTC. Encoded protein: CAWSLAGASYNEQFF.

V and J are TRBV9 and TRBJ1-1, with D hard to call. Trimming removed 3 bases from V and 4 bases from J, with 7 bases in between. CDR3 size: 12 residues. Looked up from germline, CDR1 is SGDLS and CDR2 is YYNGEE. CDR3 bases: TGTGCCAGCAGCGGCACAAGCACTGAAGCTTTCTTT. It codes for CASSGTSTEAFF.

The rearrangement uses TRBV6-5 and TRBJ1-1; D not certain. Germline assignment: CDR1 MNHEY and CDR2 SVGAGI. This CDR3 has 13 amino acids. V was pared by 5 bases and J by 5 bases, with 12 bases between. CDR3 residues: CASSLKEKTEAFF. The CDR3 DNA sequence: TGTGCCAGCAGTCTGAAGGAGAAGACTGAAGCTTTCTTT.

The rearrangement uses TRBV27 and TRBJ2-3; 12 nucleotides line up with TRBD2. Per germline, CDR1 MNHEY and CDR2 SMNVEV (reference sequence). The junction had 6 bases not matched to a gene; V was cut back by 6 bases and J by 2 bases. The CDR3 has 16 amino acids. The CDR3 region has the DNA TGTGCCAGCAGCTCCGGACTAGCGGGGCTCACAGATACGCAGTATTTT. It is translated as CASSSGLAGLTDTQYF.

This chain uses TRBV6-5 with TRBJ1-4, with D perhaps TRBD1 (5 bases). The germline CDR1 and CDR2 sequences are MNHEY and SVGAGI. V was cut by 2 bases and J by 8 bases, with 9 bases left in between. This CDR3 has 13 amino acids. This CDR3 reads CASSYGTLEKLFF. The CDR3 DNA reads as TGTGCCAGCAGTTACGGGACGCTGGAAAAACTGTTTTTT.

The chain combines TRBV7-2 with TRBJ2-7, with 14 bases identical to TRBD2. V was pared by 4 bases and J by 0 bases, with 5 bases of the junction left unmatched. Germline assignment: CDR1 SGHTA and CDR2 FQGNSA. CDR3 length: 17 residues. The CDR3 here is CASSSSGLAGGSYEQYF. Written as DNA, the CDR3 is TGTGCCAGCAGCTCAAGCGGACTAGCGGGAGGCTCCTACGAGCAGTACTTC.

V usage is TRBV9 and J usage is TRBJ2-7; TRBD2 matches 8 bases. V shed 3 bases, J shed 2 bases, and the junction held 10 bases outside the gene matches. This CDR3 is built from 16 residues. Germline V gives CDR1 SGDLS, CDR2 YYNGEE. CDR3 nucleotides: TGTGCCAGCAGCGCAGGCGTTGCGGGAGGTGCCTACGAGCAGTACTTC. Protein: CASSAGVAGGAYEQYF. Based on the CDR3 plus reference TRBV9 and TRBJ2-7, the full variable domain is DSGVTQTPKHLITATGQRVTLRCSPRSGDLSVYWYQQSLDQGLQFLIQYYNGEERAKGNILERFSAQQFPDLHSELNLSSLELGDSALYFCASSAGVAGGAYEQYFGPGTRLTVT.

The rearrangement joins TRBV7-3 to TRBJ2-5, with D maybe TRBD1 (5 bases). Trimming took off 5 bases at V and 5 bases at J, with 24 bases between the two ends. Germline CDR1 SGHTA, CDR2 FQGTGA. This CDR3 is built from 17 residues. This chain's CDR3 is CASSHFRGLMCFETQYF. The CDR3, as DNA: TGTGCCAGCAGCCATTTTAGGGGCCTTATGTGCTTCGAGACCCAGTACTTC.